This entry lists 22 T cell receptor beta chains sequenced from one sample in a study of spatial heterogeneity in lung cancer. TCRdb redid the calling of the 5' RACE reads with MiXCR, one entry per CDR3 protein. The profile shows around 40,000 distinct CDR3 sequences, approximately 5.5% of them singletons. Specified time point: sample taken at primary tumor resection. Here the sequenced sample was PBMCs, taken at surgery. Receptor source: a female donor with early-stage non-small cell lung cancer.

This clonotype was counted many times. The V and J genes are TRBV5-6 and TRBJ2-7, with 8 bases matching TRBD2. The trim removed 5 bases at V and 0 bases at J, leaving 7 bases unmatched. The CDR3 has 15 residues. CDR1 and CDR2 (germline): SGHDT, YYEEEE. The CDR3 region is CASSRGGFRSYEQYF. The CDR3 DNA is TGTGCCAGCAGTCGCGGGGGGTTCCGCTCCTACGAGCAGTACTTC.

The sample holds many counts of this clonotype. The gene calls are TRBV24-1 and TRBJ1-3; tentatively, D is TRBD1 (6 bases). The germline V gene encodes CDR1 KGHDR and CDR2 SFDVKD. The CDR3 is made up of 16 amino acids. V shed 6 bases and J shed 2 bases, with 16 bases lying between them. CDR3 nucleotides: TGTGCCACCAGTCCTCTACCCCCAGGGGCTGGAAACACCATATATTTT. It translates to CATSPLPPGAGNTIYF.

This clonotype is termed medium-sized. The gene calls are TRBV4-3 and TRBJ2-7, with 7 bases lining up with TRBD1. Germline CDR1 reads LGHNA; CDR2 reads YSLEER. Trimming cost V 1 base and J 5 bases; bases outside gene matches: 11. This CDR3 region has 16 residues. DNA for the CDR3: TGCGCCAGCAGCCAAGCACTGACAGGGTCAGGCCACGAGCAGTACTTC. It specifies CASSQALTGSGHEQYF.

The chain employs TRBV20-1 and TRBJ2-6; perhaps D is TRBD1 or TRBD2 (5 bases each). This CDR3 has 15 residues. V gave up 0 bases and J gave up 2 bases, with 8 bases separating them. Germline CDR1 is DFQATT and CDR2 is SNEGSKA (reference sequence). DNA of the CDR3: TGCAGTGCTAGAGATGGGGGTCCTGGGGCCAACGTCCTGACTTTC. This gives the protein CSARDGGPGANVLTF.

Note on this clonotype: Being one base from a much bigger clone, this may be a read error. This chain connects TRBV29-1 to TRBJ1-3; a weak D match, TRBD1 (5 bases). Germline CDR1 is SQVTM and CDR2 is ANQGSEA. The CDR3 extends over 14 amino acids. The CDR3 sequence is CSTRRRAGGNTTYF. As DNA, the CDR3 is TGCAGCACCCGCCGCAGGGCAGGTGGAAACACCACATATTTT.

The table lists this clonotype with many counts. CDR3 DNA sequence: TGCAGTGCAGGGACTAGCGGGCGAAGCTCCTACAATGAGCAGTTCTTC. Protein: CSAGTSGRSSYNEQFF. The chain uses TRBV20-1 and TRBJ2-1; 12 nucleotides align to TRBD2. CDR3 length equals 16 residues. Germline-derived CDR1 and CDR2 are DFQATT and SNEGSKA (reference sequence). V shed 6 bases, J shed 0 bases, and the junction held 6 bases outside the gene matches.

This clonotype was recorded many times. The chain links TRBV9 to TRBJ1-2; 8 bases line up with TRBD1. The CDR3 has 13 amino acids. V lost 3 bases to trimming and J lost 9 bases; unmatched junction nucleotides: 7. CDR1 is SGDLS, CDR2 YYNGEE, per germline. The chain's CDR3 is CASSAGQGASYTF. The CDR3 region has the DNA TGTGCCAGCAGCGCTGGGCAGGGGGCGAGCTACACCTTC.

This clonotype was counted many times. The chain is built from TRBV28 and TRBJ2-3, with 7 nucleotides matching TRBD2. Germline CDR1 MDHEN, CDR2 SYDVKM. This CDR3 comprises 16 residues. V lost 1 base, J lost 0 bases, and 4 bases stayed unmatched. DNA of the CDR3: TGTGCCAGCAGTTTATTGCGGGGGTCTAGCACAGATACGCAGTATTTT. Residues: CASSLLRGSSTDTQYF.

The rearrangement links TRBV6-5 to TRBJ2-4; D gene unclear. The CDR3 consists of 16 residues. Germline loops: CDR1 MNHEY, CDR2 SVGAGI. Trimming shortened V by 2 bases and J by 0 bases, and 11 bases separated the two germline ends. CDR3 residues: CASSYQVSGAKNIQYF. CDR3 bases: TGTGCCAGCAGTTACCAGGTATCGGGAGCCAAAAACATTCAGTACTTC.

This clonotype has ten or more counts. This chain links TRBV6-1 with TRBJ1-5, with a possible D match to TRBD1 (5 bases). Trimming cost V 7 bases and J 5 bases, with 15 bases left between them. The germline gives CDR1 MNHNS, CDR2 SASEGT. The CDR3 is made up of 14 amino acids. The CDR3: CASTPLEGYQPQHF. Here the CDR3 DNA reads TGTGCCAGCACCCCTCTAGAGGGGTATCAGCCCCAGCATTTT.

This clonotype was observed at least ten times. The chain couples TRBV5-1 to TRBJ1-6; D possibly corresponds to TRBD1 (6 bases). CDR3 size: 16 residues. The V and J ends lost 0 bases and 8 bases respectively, with 15 bases between them. Germline CDR1 SGHRS, CDR2 YFSETQ. The CDR3 nucleotides are TGCGCCAGCAGCTTGGGGACAGTGGACTACTATTCACCCCTCCACTTT. Translation gives CASSLGTVDYYSPLHF.

In this sample, this clonotype turned up many times. The rearrangement uses TRBV4-1 and TRBJ2-5; D perhaps matches TRBD2 (6 bases). V was shortened by 2 bases and J by 4 bases, with 11 bases between the two germline ends. Looked up from germline, CDR1 is MGHRA and CDR2 is YSYEKL. The CDR3 length is 14 residues. The CDR3 spells CASSQQEGRETQYF. CDR3 coding DNA: TGCGCCAGCAGCCAACAGGAGGGGCGAGAGACCCAGTACTTC.

In its sample, this clonotype was seen many times. The V gene is TRBV6-1, the J gene TRBJ2-1, with 9 bases matching TRBD1. CDR1 and CDR2 from the germline V gene are MNHNS and SASEGT. The length of the CDR3 is 15 residues. With V trimmed by 5 bases and J by 9 bases, 11 bases remained unmatched. CDR3 DNA sequence: TGTGCCAGCAGTCCGGGACAGGGCCCTAGGGGTGAGCAGTTCTTC. Protein product: CASSPGQGPRGEQFF.

This clonotype was detected many times. The rearrangement uses TRBV7-9 and TRBJ2-7; D remains ambiguous. The germline gives CDR1 SEHNR, CDR2 FQNEAQ (reference sequence). With 10 bases removed from V and 1 base from J, the gap between germline ends came to 11 bases. The CDR3 has 12 residues. In nucleotides, the CDR3 is TGTGCCACCAGTGAGACTTCCTACGAGCAGTACTTC. The encoded protein is CATSETSYEQYF.

This clonotype has more than one count but fewer than ten. The chain uses TRBV27 and TRBJ2-1; tentatively, D is TRBD2 (6 bases). The CDR3 has 15 residues. Trimming took off 7 bases at V and 0 bases at J, with 13 bases between the two ends. The germline gives CDR1 MNHEY, CDR2 SMNVEV (reference sequence). The CDR3 DNA is TGTGCCAGCACCGTACTAGCAGGCTCCTACAATGAGCAGTTCTTC. Protein: CASTVLAGSYNEQFF.

This chain links TRBV4-1 with TRBJ2-2; tentative D call: TRBD2 (5 bases). V was trimmed by 1 base and J by 4 bases, leaving 7 bases between them. Germline V gives CDR1 MGHRA, CDR2 YSYEKL. The CDR3 totals 14 residues. CDR3 in amino acids: CASSQVGATGELFF. CDR3 sequence (DNA): TGCGCCAGCAGCCAAGTGGGAGCCACCGGGGAGCTGTTTTTT.

This clonotype was recorded many times. CDR3 nucleotide sequence: TGTGCCAGCAGCTCCGCAGGGAGTGACATTCAGTACTTC. This gives the protein CASSSAGSDIQYF. V usage is TRBV7-9 and J usage is TRBJ2-4; D may correspond to TRBD1 or TRBD2 (5 bases each). CDR3 length: 13 amino acids. With 4 bases removed from V and 8 bases from J, the gap between germline ends came to 12 bases. The germline V gene encodes CDR1 SEHNR and CDR2 FQNEAQ (reference sequence).

This clonotype was seen at least ten times. The chain is built from TRBV20-1 and TRBJ2-7; D gene ambiguous. CDR1 is DFQATT and CDR2 is SNEGSKA in the germline V gene (reference sequence). The CDR3 runs 13 residues. The V end was cut by 5 bases, the J end by 2 bases, with 13 bases between. The CDR3 sequence: CSAVWTAPYEQYF. CDR3 coding DNA: TGCAGTGCTGTCTGGACCGCCCCCTACGAGCAGTACTTC.

This clonotype has at least ten counts. The chain uses TRBV24-1 and TRBJ2-5; D ambiguous. The germline V gene has CDR1 KGHDR and CDR2 SFDVKD. The CDR3 extends over 14 amino acids. Trimming took 4 bases from V and 6 from J, leaving 14 bases between them. The CDR3 DNA sequence: TGTGCCACCAGTGACAACACAGTTACGAAGACCCAGTACTTC. Its translation is CATSDNTVTKTQYF.

V and J are TRBV5-6 and TRBJ1-2, with D maybe TRBD1 (5 bases). Trimming stripped 3 bases from V and 6 bases from J, with 21 bases between. CDR3 length: 16 residues. Germline V gene sequence: CDR1 SGHDT, CDR2 YYEEEE. CDR3 sequence: CASSSVGPETRNGYTF. The DNA of the CDR3 is TGTGCCAGCAGCTCCGTGGGGCCGGAAACAAGGAATGGCTACACCTTC.

This clonotype was detected many times. The genes are TRBV7-6 and TRBJ2-1, with 7 bases matching TRBD2. With 1 base clipped from V and 4 bases from J, the junction kept 4 bases outside the gene matches. Germline V lookup: CDR1 SGHVS, CDR2 FNYEAQ. The CDR3 contains 15 residues. The CDR3, as DNA: TGTGCCAGCAGCTTAGTAGCTAGCGGTTACAATGAGCAGTTCTTC. Its protein is CASSLVASGYNEQFF.

The rearrangement uses TRBV7-9 and TRBJ2-4; D uncertain. The CDR3 runs to 12 residues. Germline V lookup: CDR1 SEHNR, CDR2 FQNEAQ (reference sequence). The V end lost 7 bases, the J end lost 10 bases, and 14 bases lay between the germline ends. The chain's CDR3 is CASKDGRGIQYF. In DNA, the CDR3 is TGTGCCAGCAAGGACGGGCGTGGGATTCAGTACTTC.